This entry lists 27 T cell receptor beta chains sequenced from one sample in a study of blood T cells in healthy people across ages. Alongside a J-beta primer mix, a sample-barcoded 5' primer served in a second PCR lasting about 6 to 12 cycles. TCRdb itself ran the 5' RACE reads through MiXCR, one entry per CDR3 protein. The table has 920,000 or so distinct CDR3 sequences, under 55% seen once; the top ten hold about 20%. Sequencing input: blood. All receptors come from a woman aged 60-75 years in good health.

About this clonotype itself: Mismatch with germline at one junction end may stem from a read error. DNA for the CDR3: TGTACCAGCAGTGACGTTGGGGCAGATTACGAGCAGTACTTC. It encodes CTSSDVGADYEQYF. The gene calls are TRBV27 and TRBJ2-7, with D perhaps TRBD1 (5 bases). This CDR3 has 14 amino acids. Germline values: CDR1 MNHEY, CDR2 SMNVEV (reference sequence).

This sequence joins TRBV10-1 and TRBJ2-7, with D possibly TRBD1 on 6 matching bases. TRBJ2-5 matches the DNA end more closely, so the J call is doubtful. Germline V gene sequence: CDR1 WNHNN, CDR2 SYGVQD (reference sequence). The CDR3 consists of 14 residues. In DNA form, the CDR3 reads TGCGCCAGCAGCCGGGACAAGACCCAGGAGACCCAGTACTTC. Amino acid sequence: CASSRDKTQETQYF.

This clonotype was recorded only once. The chain recombines TRBV3-1 with TRBJ2-3, with 8 bases that match TRBD2. V lost 0 bases to trimming and J lost 6 bases; unmatched junction nucleotides: 14. The CDR3 totals 18 residues. The germline V gene has CDR1 LGHDT and CDR2 YNNKEL (reference sequence). The CDR3 bases are TGTGCCAGCAGCCAAGACAGAGAACTAGCGGACTCTAGGGATACGCAGTATTTT. It codes for CASSQDRELADSRDTQYF.

This clonotype was picked up a small number of times. The chain couples TRBV3-1 to TRBJ2-1, with 16 nucleotides matching TRBD2. This CDR3 is built from 19 residues. Germline values: CDR1 LGHDT, CDR2 YNNKEL (reference sequence). Losses at the gene ends were 1 base for V and 8 bases for J; bases not matched to a gene: 11. The chain's CDR3 is CASSQGMGLAGGPGYEQFF. In DNA, the CDR3 is TGTGCCAGCAGCCAAGGGATGGGACTAGCGGGAGGGCCTGGCTATGAGCAGTTCTTC.

This clonotype was counted a single time. The chain combines TRBV5-1 with TRBJ2-1; 10 nucleotides match TRBD2. The V gene end was trimmed by 4 bases and the J gene end by 8 bases; junction bases not matched to a gene: 9. The CDR3 is 15 amino acids. Germline V gene data show CDR1 as SGHRS and CDR2 as YFSETQ. The CDR3 coding sequence is TGCGCCAGCAGCCCCCTGAAGCGGGAGGGCGATGAGCAGTTCTTC. Translated, it gives CASSPLKREGDEQFF.

The V call is TRBV3-1, the J call TRBJ2-1, with 9 bases matching TRBD2. The CDR3 runs to 14 residues. Per germline, CDR1 LGHDT and CDR2 YNNKEL (reference sequence). V shed 6 bases, J shed 8 bases, and the junction held 8 bases outside the gene matches. The chain's CDR3 is CASRQTSGRYEQFF. As DNA, the CDR3 is TGTGCCAGCAGGCAGACGAGCGGGAGGTATGAGCAGTTCTTC.

In DNA, the CDR3 is TGCAGTGCTATACTAGCGGCTATAACCAATGAGCAGTTCTTC. Protein sequence: CSAILAAITNEQFF. The genes are TRBV20-1 and TRBJ2-1; 8 positions match TRBD2. V dropped 4 bases and J dropped 6; count of bases not matched to a gene: 8. The CDR3 covers 14 residues. Per the germline V gene, CDR1 is DFQATT and CDR2 is SNEGSKA (reference sequence).

The rearrangement links TRBV7-8 to TRBJ2-5; D tentatively reads TRBD1 or TRBD2 (5 bases each). Germline V gene sequence: CDR1 SGHVS, CDR2 FQNEAQ. V shed 4 bases and J shed 10 bases, with 25 bases lying between them. This CDR3 comprises 16 residues. The CDR3 sequence: CASSSPGRTRDRHQYF. CDR3 nucleotides: TGTGCCAGCAGCTCGCCGGGACGAACAAGAGATCGGCACCAGTACTTC.

The chain links TRBV24-1 to TRBJ2-1; TRBD2 agrees at 7 bases. The CDR3 is made up of 15 amino acids. Germline V gene data show CDR1 as KGHDR and CDR2 as SFDVKD. The V segment lost 5 bases and the J segment 5 bases; nucleotides outside the gene matches: 8. In nucleotides, the CDR3 is TGTGCCACCAGTGCCCGCGGGAGCCTCGACAATGAGCAGTTCTTC. It translates to CATSARGSLDNEQFF.

This clonotype was counted many times. This chain links TRBV6-5 with TRBJ1-1, with 8 bases matching TRBD1. CDR1 is MNHEY and CDR2 is SVGAGI in the germline V gene. After removal of 8 bases from V and 5 bases from J, the junction contained 13 bases not matched to a gene. CDR3 size: 15 residues. This CDR3 is CASYPTGGRRTEAFF. The CDR3 nucleotides are TGTGCCAGCTATCCCACAGGGGGAAGAAGGACTGAAGCTTTCTTT.

Only a few counts were recorded for this clonotype. V and J are TRBV7-9 and TRBJ2-4; D perhaps matches TRBD1 (6 bases). The J call may be faulty, since TRBJ2-7 better matches the DNA end. Germline V gene data show CDR1 as SEHNR and CDR2 as FQNEAQ (reference sequence). The CDR3 is made up of 15 amino acids. CDR3 protein: CASSSPGENRAEQYF. The DNA of the CDR3 is TGTGCCAGCAGCTCCCCTGGGGAAAACAGGGCCGAGCAGTACTTC.

This clonotype was found many times. V is TRBV27 and J is TRBJ2-1, with D perhaps matching TRBD1 (5 bases). The germline gives CDR1 MNHEY, CDR2 SMNVEV (reference sequence). With 4 bases removed from V and 8 bases from J, the gap between germline ends came to 9 bases. The CDR3 has 12 amino acids. CDR3 sequence reads: CASSSRVDEQFF. CDR3 DNA: TGTGCCAGCAGTTCCAGGGTGGATGAGCAGTTCTTC.

The chain employs TRBV6-6 and TRBJ2-1; 7 positions agree with TRBD2. V lost 4 bases to trimming and J lost 8 bases; unmatched junction nucleotides: 11. CDR3 length: 15 amino acids. Germline loops: CDR1 MNHNY, CDR2 SVGAGI (reference sequence). The chain's CDR3 is CASSFRREFMHEQFF. The CDR3, as DNA: TGTGCCAGCAGTTTTCGGCGGGAGTTCATGCATGAGCAGTTCTTC.

About this clonotype itself: At one of its ends the junction is not consistent with the germline gene, which may arise from a read error. CDR3 in DNA: TGCGGCGTTCGAGGGGGCCAAGAGACCCAGTACTTC. It specifies CGVRGGQETQYF. The chain combines TRBV29-1 with TRBJ2-5; D is perhaps TRBD1 (6 bases). This CDR3 is built from 12 residues. CDR1 and CDR2 (germline): SQVTM, ANQGSEA.

J is TRBJ1-2 and V is TRBV12-3 or TRBV12-4, with a possible D match to TRBD1 (5 bases). The CDR3 is made up of 13 amino acids. Trimming took 4 bases from V and 2 from J, leaving 8 bases between them. The CDR3 DNA reads TGTGCCAGCAGTTCATCAGGGAACTATGGCTACACCTTC. Its translation: CASSSSGNYGYTF.

This clonotype was recorded a few times. CDR3 in DNA: TGTGCCACCAGTGAGCACGGACAGAAAAATGAGCAGTTCTTC. It specifies CATSEHGQKNEQFF. This chain joins TRBV24-1 and TRBJ2-1; weak D call: TRBD1 (6 bases). Germline V gene lookup returns CDR1 KGHDR and CDR2 SFDVKD. Trimming cost V 4 bases and J 7 bases, with 13 bases left between them. The CDR3 is 14 amino acids.

The J gene is TRBJ1-1, the V gene TRBV5-6; no clear D gene. Germline V gene data show CDR1 as SGHDT and CDR2 as YYEEEE. The CDR3 covers 13 residues. Trimming removed 4 bases from V and 3 bases from J, with 10 bases in between. The CDR3 spells CASSPNMHTEAFF. The CDR3 DNA sequence: TGTGCCAGCAGCCCCAACATGCACACTGAAGCTTTCTTT.

The chain joins TRBV29-1 to TRBJ2-5, with TRBD1 matching over 7 bases. J lost 5 bases, V lost 7 bases, and 10 bases had no gene match. Germline-derived CDR1 and CDR2 are SQVTM and ANQGSEA. The CDR3 spans 13 residues. DNA for the CDR3: TGCAGCGCACAGGGACAGCCCGTGGAGACCCAGTACTTC. Amino acids: CSAQGQPVETQYF.

This chain connects TRBV3-1 to TRBJ2-5, with D unresolved. This CDR3 is built from 15 residues. Germline V gene sequence: CDR1 LGHDT, CDR2 YNNKEL (reference sequence). V was cut by 4 bases and J by 1 base, with 13 bases left in between. CDR3 nucleotide sequence: TGTGCCAGCAGCCCCCGACCTTGGGGCCAAGAGACCCAGTACTTC. Translation gives CASSPRPWGQETQYF.

V and J are TRBV6-6 and TRBJ1-4; 8 nucleotides agree with TRBD1. This CDR3 region has 17 residues. The germline V gene has CDR1 MNHNY and CDR2 SVGAGI (reference sequence). The V segment lost 8 bases and the J segment 0 bases; nucleotides outside the gene matches: 11. The DNA of the CDR3 is TGTGCCAGCGTCCGCAGGGGGCGAGGGACAACTAATGAAAAACTGTTTTTT. Amino acid sequence: CASVRRGRGTTNEKLFF.

The chain couples TRBV29-1 to TRBJ2-5; D may be TRBD1 (5 bases). The J call is doubtful: the DNA matches TRBJ2-7 better. The CDR3 runs 11 residues. From germline, CDR1 is SQVTM and CDR2 ANQGSEA. As DNA, the CDR3 is TGCAGCGTTGTTACAGGCTACGAGCAGTACTTC. It is translated as CSVVTGYEQYF.

The genes are TRBV3-1 and TRBJ1-5; TRBD1 matches 7 bases. This CDR3 is 15 amino acids long. Germline loops: CDR1 LGHDT, CDR2 YNNKEL (reference sequence). V gave up 1 base and J gave up 4 bases; unmatched junction bases: 4. CDR3 sequence: CASSQGQGLNQPQHF. In DNA, the CDR3 is TGTGCCAGCAGCCAAGGACAGGGTCTAAATCAGCCCCAGCATTTT.

V gene TRBV28 combines with J gene TRBJ2-1, with TRBD1 identical over 7 bases. This CDR3 spans 14 amino acids. The germline gives CDR1 MDHEN, CDR2 SYDVKM. Trimming at V came to 7 bases and at J to 4 bases, leaving 7 bases not matched to a gene. The CDR3 sequence is CASTRQGVYNEQFF. DNA for the CDR3: TGTGCCAGCACCAGACAGGGAGTATACAATGAGCAGTTCTTC.

The rearrangement uses TRBV12-3 or TRBV12-4 and TRBJ2-1; 7 positions agree with TRBD2. V shed 6 bases, J shed 4 bases, and the junction held 6 bases outside the gene matches. The CDR3 has 14 residues. Here the CDR3 reads CASRGRAGYNEQFF. The CDR3 bases are TGTGCCAGCAGAGGACGAGCGGGATACAATGAGCAGTTCTTC.

The gene calls are TRBV9 and TRBJ2-3, with D tentatively TRBD1 or TRBD2 (6 bases each). CDR1 and CDR2 from the germline V gene are SGDLS and YYNGEE. V lost 0 bases to trimming and J lost 2 bases, with 13 bases between them. The CDR3 contains 16 residues. CDR3 in amino acids: CASSVGTGAITDTQYF. The CDR3 DNA follows: TGTGCCAGCAGCGTAGGTACGGGGGCGATCACAGATACGCAGTATTTT.

This clonotype was seen many times. The chain uses TRBV29-1 and TRBJ2-3; 8 bases line up with TRBD2. This CDR3 has 16 residues. CDR1 is SQVTM, CDR2 ANQGSEA, per germline. The junction had 8 bases not matched to a gene; V was cut back by 1 base and J by 2 bases. The DNA for the CDR3 is TGCAGCGTTGAAGGTTCACTAGCGGACTTCACAGATACGCAGTATTTT. This encodes CSVEGSLADFTDTQYF.

This chain joins TRBV30 and TRBJ1-1, with 9 bases identical to TRBD1. Germline CDR1 and CDR2: GTSNPN and SVGIG (reference sequence). V shed 3 bases, J shed 1 base, and the junction held 6 bases outside the gene matches. The CDR3 covers 15 residues. The CDR3 DNA sequence: TGTGCCTGGAGAGCGGGGACAGGGCGGAACACTGAAGCTTTCTTT. This translates into CAWRAGTGRNTEAFF.